Described below is a single TCR beta chain sequence and its context. As yet, its antigen is unknown. The CDR3 goes on 3 residues after the read ends, and that part is filled in from the germline J gene. Germline CDR1 SGHRS, CDR2 YFSETQ. The CDR3 has 15 residues. The trim removed 3 bases at V and 7 bases at J, leaving 7 bases unmatched. The data originate from a study of T cells in women clearing cervical HPV infection. As for the study in general: Women with histologically confirmed HPV16-related CIN3 or worse, 2 with invasive cancer, served as cases. Control women cleared a single incident HPV16 infection within 12 months.

Whole-study findings and limits: Cases carried less TRBV6-7 than controls: about 0.1% versus 0.15%.

MY09/MY11 PCR detected cervical HPV DNA; dot-blot assigned genotypes. TCRdb's table, derived via immunoSEQ multiplex PCR, lists solely in-frame clones and lacks some. The repertoire shows over 30,000 clones; the top ten hold under 7%. This sequence was found in a woman aged 18-69 years with a cervical HPV16 infection that either progressed to CIN3+ or cleared (not recorded which). The sample taken for sequencing was blood buffy coat. The chain combines TRBV5-1 with TRBJ2-1, with TRBD2 matching 10 bases. CDR3 sequence reads: CASSYPSGGRNEQFF. The part of the CDR3 DNA that was read is TGCGCCAGCAGCTACCCTAGCGGGGGCAGGAATGAG.